This T cell receptor beta chain was captured by sequencing in a study of Tregs in tolerant kidney transplant recipients. Notes on this clone: The missing CDR3 end, 3 residues past where the read stops, is filled in from the germline J gene.

Germline-derived CDR1 and CDR2 are KGHSH and LQKENI. The CDR3 has 13 amino acids. Between the trimmed V and J ends, which lost 4 bases and 2 bases, there was a span of 9 bases. TCRdb's copy holds only in-frame clones and misses some; the assay was immunoSEQ multiplex PCR. The sample has approximately 50,000 clones. The sample was CD4+ T cells from blood, taken before the transplant. This chain uses TRBV18 with TRBJ2-7; D perhaps matches TRBD1 (6 bases). This clonotype originated in a human donor who received a combined kidney and bone marrow transplant. The CDR3 reads CASSLQGAYEQYF. Incomplete CDR3 DNA: TGTGCCAGCTCACTACAGGGTGCCTACGAG.